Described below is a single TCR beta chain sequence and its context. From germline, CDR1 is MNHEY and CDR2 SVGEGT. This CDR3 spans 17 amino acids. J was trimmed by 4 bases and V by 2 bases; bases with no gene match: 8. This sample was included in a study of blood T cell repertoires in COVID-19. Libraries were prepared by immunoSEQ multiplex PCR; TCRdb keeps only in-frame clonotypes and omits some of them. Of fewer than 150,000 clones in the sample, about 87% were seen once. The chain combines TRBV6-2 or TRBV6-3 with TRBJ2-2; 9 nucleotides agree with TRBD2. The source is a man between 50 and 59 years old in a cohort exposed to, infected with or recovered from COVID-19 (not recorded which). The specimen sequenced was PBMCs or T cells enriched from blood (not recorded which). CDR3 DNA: TGTGCCAGCAGTTACAGGGTTAGCGGGAGAGGCACCGGGGAGCTGTTTTTT. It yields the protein CASSYRVSGRGTGELFF.